This is a list of T cell receptor beta chains from one sample in a study of chronic HIV infection and antiretroviral therapy. TCRdb re-analysed the 5' RACE reads in MiXCR, keeping a single row per CDR3 protein. The sample records about 31,000 distinct CDR3 sequences, roughly 9.1% being singletons. Sequenced input: peripheral blood. The receptors here all came from an adult who had HIV and had not received antiretroviral therapy, or was an uninfected healthy control (not recorded which). Both conserved end residues are part of each CDR3. D genes are given only for firm matches. Expanded clones are given a class, and other clones once, few, many or no size at all.

abundance: -; j_gene: TRBJ2-3; d_gene: -; v_gene: TRBV20-1; CDR3aa: CSASAGRGTDTQYF; CDR3nt: TGCAGTGCTAGCGCGGGTCGGGGCACAGATACGCAGTATTTT
abundance: -; j_gene: TRBJ2-5; d_gene: -; v_gene: TRBV3-1; CDR3aa: CASSQQLVQETQYF; CDR3nt: TGTGCCAGCAGCCAACAACTGGTCCAAGAGACCCAGTACTTC
abundance: -; j_gene: TRBJ2-7; d_gene: -; v_gene: TRBV28; CDR3aa: CASRKSGRRKQYF; CDR3nt: TGTGCCAGCAGGAAATCCGGACGGAGAAAGCAGTACTTC
abundance: -; j_gene: TRBJ2-3; d_gene: -; v_gene: TRBV9; CDR3aa: CASSVVGASTDTQYF; CDR3nt: TGTGCCAGCAGCGTAGTTGGGGCTAGCACAGATACGCAGTATTTT
abundance: -; j_gene: TRBJ1-5; d_gene: -; v_gene: TRBV11-2; CDR3aa: CASSTMEGRTVDYGNQPQHF; CDR3nt: TGTGCCAGCAGCACGATGGAGGGTCGGACAGTGGATTATGGCAATCAGCCCCAGCATTTT
abundance: many; j_gene: TRBJ2-7; d_gene: TRBD1; v_gene: TRBV20-1; CDR3aa: CSAWTGDTYEQYF; CDR3nt: TGCAGTGCTTGGACAGGGGACACCTACGAGCAGTACTTC
abundance: -; j_gene: TRBJ2-3; d_gene: TRBD2; v_gene: TRBV6-2/TRBV6-3; CDR3aa: CASRRTSGGAEGTDTQYF; CDR3nt: TGTGCCAGCAGAAGGACTAGCGGGGGGGCAGAGGGCACAGATACGCAGTATTTT
abundance: few; j_gene: TRBJ1-1; d_gene: -; v_gene: TRBV29-1; CDR3aa: CSVEMRQGNTEAFF; CDR3nt: TGCAGCGTTGAAATGCGGCAGGGTAACACTGAAGCTTTCTTT
abundance: -; j_gene: TRBJ1-1; d_gene: -; v_gene: TRBV2; CDR3aa: CARERTGNTEAFF; CDR3nt: TGTGCCAGGGAACGGACGGGGAACACTGAAGCTTTCTTT
abundance: many; j_gene: TRBJ2-1; d_gene: -; v_gene: TRBV15; CDR3aa: CATSRDGTEGQFF; CDR3nt: TGTGCCACCAGCAGAGACGGGACCGAGGGGCAGTTCTTC
abundance: -; j_gene: TRBJ1-1; d_gene: -; v_gene: TRBV6-5; CDR3aa: CASSHGIGEAEAFF; CDR3nt: TGTGCCAGCAGCCACGGGATAGGGGAGGCTGAAGCTTTCTTT
abundance: -; j_gene: TRBJ2-2; d_gene: -; v_gene: TRBV9; CDR3aa: CASSAPLSNTGELFF; CDR3nt: TGTGCCAGCAGCGCTCCCCTTTCGAACACCGGGGAGCTGTTTTTT
abundance: -; j_gene: TRBJ1-5; d_gene: TRBD1; v_gene: TRBV7-6; CDR3aa: CASSPGQGNSNQPQHF; CDR3nt: TGTGCCAGCAGCCCTGGACAGGGGAATAGCAATCAGCCCCAGCATTTT
abundance: few; j_gene: TRBJ2-3; d_gene: -; v_gene: TRBV5-1; CDR3aa: CASSLIAADTQYF; CDR3nt: TGCGCCAGCAGCTTGATAGCGGCAGATACGCAGTATTTT
abundance: -; j_gene: TRBJ2-3; d_gene: -; v_gene: TRBV7-9; CDR3aa: CASSRIQGATDTQYF; CDR3nt: TGTGCCAGCAGCCGGATACAGGGAGCCACAGATACGCAGTATTTT
abundance: -; j_gene: TRBJ1-1; d_gene: TRBD1; v_gene: TRBV29-1; CDR3aa: CSVANSQGAPTEAFF; CDR3nt: TGCAGCGTTGCGAACTCGCAGGGGGCGCCCACTGAAGCTTTCTTT
abundance: many; j_gene: TRBJ2-1; d_gene: -; v_gene: TRBV29-1; CDR3aa: CSLRGGWNEQFF; CDR3nt: TGCAGCCTGAGGGGGGGGTGGAATGAGCAGTTCTTC
abundance: many; j_gene: TRBJ2-7; d_gene: -; v_gene: TRBV12-3/TRBV12-4; CDR3aa: CASSVLSYEQYF; CDR3nt: TGTGCCAGCAGTGTCCTCTCCTACGAGCAGTACTTC
abundance: medium-sized; j_gene: TRBJ2-3; d_gene: TRBD2; v_gene: TRBV6-4; CDR3aa: CASSSSGGATDTQYF; CDR3nt: TGTGCCAGCAGTTCTAGCGGGGGGGCAACAGATACGCAGTATTTT
abundance: few; j_gene: TRBJ2-5; d_gene: -; v_gene: TRBV4-3; CDR3aa: CASSQALESGAETQYF; CDR3nt: TGCGCCAGCAGCCAGGCTCTCGAGTCTGGGGCCGAGACCCAGTACTTC
abundance: -; j_gene: TRBJ2-3; d_gene: -; v_gene: TRBV28; CDR3aa: CASLHRGTDTQYF; CDR3nt: TGTGCCAGCCTTCACAGGGGCACAGATACGCAGTATTTT
abundance: few; j_gene: TRBJ2-5; d_gene: -; v_gene: TRBV5-1; CDR3aa: CASSLDDPSIQETQYF; CDR3nt: TGCGCCAGCAGCTTGGACGACCCAAGCATTCAAGAGACCCAGTACTTC
abundance: -; j_gene: TRBJ1-2; d_gene: -; v_gene: TRBV10-3; CDR3aa: CAISGRYGYTF; CDR3nt: TGTGCCATCAGTGGCCGGTATGGCTACACCTTC
abundance: -; j_gene: TRBJ1-1; d_gene: TRBD1; v_gene: TRBV20-1; CDR3aa: CSARINGQGAPF; CDR3nt: TGCAGTGCTAGAATTAACGGACAGGGAGCCCCATTT
abundance: few; j_gene: TRBJ1-1; d_gene: -; v_gene: TRBV5-1; CDR3aa: CASRGSTGNTEAFF; CDR3nt: TGCGCCAGCAGGGGGTCAACCGGGAACACTGAAGCTTTCTTT
abundance: many; j_gene: TRBJ2-2; d_gene: -; v_gene: TRBV10-1; CDR3aa: CASSESGARGELFF; CDR3nt: TGCGCCAGCAGTGAGTCGGGAGCGCGTGGGGAGCTGTTTTTT
abundance: few; j_gene: TRBJ2-2; d_gene: -; v_gene: TRBV29-1; CDR3aa: CSVELAWQELFF; CDR3nt: TGCAGCGTTGAACTAGCCTGGCAGGAGCTGTTTTTT
abundance: many; j_gene: TRBJ2-7; d_gene: TRBD2; v_gene: TRBV7-9; CDR3aa: CASSLEAGLAGAHEQYF; CDR3nt: TGTGCCAGCAGCTTAGAGGCGGGACTAGCGGGAGCCCACGAGCAGTACTTC
abundance: many; j_gene: TRBJ1-5; d_gene: -; v_gene: TRBV20-1; CDR3aa: CSATRENQPQHF; CDR3nt: TGCAGTGCTACCAGGGAGAATCAGCCCCAGCATTTT
abundance: few; j_gene: TRBJ2-1; d_gene: -; v_gene: TRBV20-1; CDR3aa: CSAIRPGKNEQFF; CDR3nt: TGCAGTGCTATTCGCCCGGGTAAAAATGAGCAGTTCTTC
abundance: few; j_gene: TRBJ1-6; d_gene: -; v_gene: TRBV20-1; CDR3aa: CSARDQAGLNSPLHF; CDR3nt: TGCAGTGCTAGAGATCAGGCAGGGCTGAATTCACCCCTCCACTTT
abundance: few; j_gene: TRBJ1-1; d_gene: -; v_gene: TRBV5-1; CDR3aa: CASSPDRSLMNTEAFF; CDR3nt: TGCGCCAGCAGCCCTGACAGATCCCTCATGAACACTGAAGCTTTCTTT
abundance: -; j_gene: TRBJ1-4; d_gene: -; v_gene: TRBV5-1; CDR3aa: CASSLVPSTNEKLFF; CDR3nt: TGCGCCAGCAGCTTGGTTCCATCAACTAATGAAAAACTGTTTTTT
abundance: -; j_gene: TRBJ1-1; d_gene: TRBD1; v_gene: TRBV7-3; CDR3aa: CASSSGLGQGEAFF; CDR3nt: TGTGCCAGCAGCTCAGGCCTAGGACAGGGAGAAGCTTTCTTT
abundance: many; j_gene: TRBJ2-5; d_gene: TRBD2; v_gene: TRBV6-5; CDR3aa: CASSWTSSETQYF; CDR3nt: TGTGCCAGCAGTTGGACTAGCTCGGAGACCCAGTACTTC
abundance: many; j_gene: TRBJ2-5; d_gene: -; v_gene: TRBV11-2; CDR3aa: CASSAVTAQETQYF; CDR3nt: TGTGCCAGCAGCGCAGTCACGGCTCAAGAGACCCAGTACTTC
abundance: many; j_gene: TRBJ2-1; d_gene: -; v_gene: TRBV5-4; CDR3aa: CASSVGLQEQFF; CDR3nt: TGTGCCAGCAGCGTGGGCCTTCAGGAGCAGTTCTTC
abundance: many; j_gene: TRBJ2-3; d_gene: -; v_gene: TRBV24-1; CDR3aa: CATSDTDTQYF; CDR3nt: TGTGCCACCAGTGATACAGATACGCAGTATTTT
abundance: many; j_gene: TRBJ2-3; d_gene: -; v_gene: TRBV9; CDR3aa: CASSLDSGRTDTQYF; CDR3nt: TGTGCCAGCAGCCTGGATAGCGGACGCACAGATACGCAGTATTTT
abundance: -; j_gene: TRBJ1-1; d_gene: -; v_gene: TRBV5-1; CDR3aa: CASRSPPWDTEAFF; CDR3nt: TGCGCCAGCAGGTCACCTCCCTGGGACACTGAAGCTTTCTTT
abundance: few; j_gene: TRBJ2-1; d_gene: TRBD1; v_gene: TRBV10-3; CDR3aa: CAISELGQESSYNEQFF; CDR3nt: TGTGCCATCAGTGAGTTAGGACAGGAGAGCTCCTACAATGAGCAGTTCTTC
abundance: many; j_gene: TRBJ2-2; d_gene: -; v_gene: TRBV6-4; CDR3aa: CASKEARATGELFF; CDR3nt: TGTGCCAGCAAAGAGGCTCGGGCTACCGGGGAGCTGTTTTTT
abundance: many; j_gene: TRBJ2-7; d_gene: -; v_gene: TRBV19; CDR3aa: CASTLSSGSSYEQYF; CDR3nt: TGTGCCAGTACCCTAAGTTCAGGGAGCTCCTACGAGCAGTACTTC
abundance: medium-sized; j_gene: TRBJ2-3; d_gene: -; v_gene: TRBV6-4; CDR3aa: CASSDSFGGATDTQYF; CDR3nt: TGTGCCAGCAGTGACTCGTTTGGGGGGGCCACAGATACGCAGTATTTT
abundance: -; j_gene: TRBJ2-7; d_gene: -; v_gene: TRBV28; CDR3aa: CASSYDRISYEQYF; CDR3nt: TGTGCCAGCAGCTATGACAGGATCTCCTACGAGCAGTACTTC
abundance: -; j_gene: TRBJ2-3; d_gene: -; v_gene: TRBV29-1; CDR3aa: CSVEGPRGDTQYF; CDR3nt: TGCAGCGTTGAAGGCCCAAGGGGGGATACGCAGTATTTT
abundance: few; j_gene: TRBJ2-7; d_gene: TRBD1; v_gene: TRBV29-1; CDR3aa: CSVVAGGNEQYF; CDR3nt: TGCAGCGTTGTTGCAGGGGGCAACGAGCAGTACTTC
abundance: many; j_gene: TRBJ2-7; d_gene: TRBD1; v_gene: TRBV20-1; CDR3aa: CSARDSSYEQYF; CDR3nt: TGCAGTGCCAGGGACAGCTCCTACGAGCAGTACTTC
abundance: many; j_gene: TRBJ2-1; d_gene: -; v_gene: TRBV5-1; CDR3aa: CASSIGRSNEQFF; CDR3nt: TGCGCCAGCAGCATAGGACGCTCCAATGAGCAGTTCTTC
abundance: many; j_gene: TRBJ2-7; d_gene: TRBD2; v_gene: TRBV14; CDR3aa: CASSQQGLAGSYEQYF; CDR3nt: TGTGCCAGCAGCCAACAGGGACTAGCGGGATCCTACGAGCAGTACTTC
abundance: few; j_gene: TRBJ2-2; d_gene: -; v_gene: TRBV29-1; CDR3aa: CSVVPSGTGELFF; CDR3nt: TGCAGCGTTGTTCCTTCGGGCACCGGGGAGCTGTTTTTT
abundance: many; j_gene: TRBJ1-5; d_gene: -; v_gene: TRBV7-6; CDR3aa: CASSPGASVNQPQHF; CDR3nt: TGTGCCAGCAGCCCAGGGGCGTCTGTCAATCAGCCCCAGCATTTT
abundance: few; j_gene: TRBJ1-6; d_gene: -; v_gene: TRBV3-1; CDR3aa: CASSQAENSPLHF; CDR3nt: TGTGCCAGCAGCCAAGCGGAGAATTCACCCCTCCACTTT
abundance: few; j_gene: TRBJ1-4; d_gene: -; v_gene: TRBV7-9; CDR3aa: CASSLQGTTNEKLFF; CDR3nt: TGTGCCAGCAGCTTACAGGGGACGACTAATGAAAAACTGTTTTTT
abundance: few; j_gene: TRBJ2-7; d_gene: -; v_gene: TRBV20-1; CDR3aa: CSARGGSSYEQYF; CDR3nt: TGCAGTGCGAGAGGAGGAAGCTCCTACGAGCAGTACTTC